Listed below are T cell receptor beta chains from one sample, sequenced in a study of T cell responses to AZD1222 COVID-19 vaccine. The assay was immunoSEQ multiplex PCR, and TCRdb's table has in-frame clones only and misses some. The repertoire holds 250,000 to 300,000 clones, with about 94% as singletons. Sequenced material: peripheral blood, taken 28 days after the second AZD1222 dose. The receptors come from an adult who received the AZD1222 COVID-19 vaccine. Both conserved end residues are part of each CDR3. The D gene is left open where the match is weak. Size is omitted from some rows. Given values are once, few, many or a class for expanded clones.

V	J	D	size	DNA	CDR3
TRBV2	TRBJ1-3	.	.	TGTGCCAGCAGTTCGAATGGAAACACCATATATTTT	CASSSNGNTIYF
TRBV4-3	TRBJ2-2	.	.	TGCGCCAGCAGCCAAGATTTTGACACCGGGGAGCTGTTTTTT	CASSQDFDTGELFF
TRBV4-1	TRBJ1-1	.	.	TGCGCCAGCAGCCAAGGGAATTGGGACATTGAAGCTTTCTTT	CASSQGNWDIEAFF
TRBV5-1	TRBJ2-7	.	once	TGCGCCAGCAGCTTGGAGGCCGGGCTGGAGCAGTACTTC	CASSLEAGLEQYF
TRBV28	TRBJ1-6	.	.	TGTGCCAGCAAGACAGCCTCGGAGTCACCCCTCCACTTT	CASKTASESPLHF
TRBV3-1/TRBV3-2	TRBJ1-2	.	once	TGTGCCAGCAGCCAGACCCCCCGGGCTGGCTACACCTTC	CASSQTPRAGYTF
TRBV7-3	TRBJ2-3	.	.	TGTGCCAGCAGCTTAGGACGGGATACGCAGTATTTT	CASSLGRDTQYF
TRBV18	TRBJ2-7	.	.	TGTGCCAGCTCACCAAACAGGGGACTGGGTGAGCAGTACTTC	CASSPNRGLGEQYF
TRBV28	TRBJ1-1	.	few	TGTGCCAGCAGTTTACGGGGGCGCGCTGAAGCTTTCTTT	CASSLRGRAEAFF
TRBV15	TRBJ2-5	.	.	TGTGCCACCAGCAGAGATCTTAAGGTGTTGAGTCGGCAAGAGACCCAGTACTTC	CATSRDLKVLSRQETQYF
TRBV2	TRBJ2-7	.	.	TGTGCCAGCCGCCAGGGTTCCAGCTCCTACGAGCAGTACTTC	CASRQGSSSYEQYF
TRBV3-1/TRBV3-2	TRBJ2-1	.	.	TGTGCCAGCAGCCATCTCGGTGAGCAGTTCTTC	CASSHLGEQFF
TRBV4-3	TRBJ2-7	.	.	TGCGCCAGCAGCCAAGGAAACGAGCAGTACTTC	CASSQGNEQYF
TRBV29-1	TRBJ1-1	.	.	TGCAGCGTTGGAGACAGACCGAACACTGAAGCTTTCTTT	CSVGDRPNTEAFF
TRBV18	TRBJ1-2	.	.	TGTGCCAGCTCACCACCGGGGGCAGGGGATGGCTACACCTTC	CASSPPGAGDGYTF